Shown below are 18 T cell receptor beta chains from a single sample sequenced in a study of T cells in localized non-small cell lung cancer. Assay used: immunoSEQ multiplex PCR; TCRdb lists only in-frame clones, some missing. The repertoire holds fewer than 4,000 clones, with less than 30% as singletons. The sample in question was normal lung tissue next to the tumor, obtained before any cancer treatment. These receptors came from a woman aged 35 to 75 with stage I lung adenocarcinoma.

V is TRBV19 and J is TRBJ2-7; D assignment may be TRBD1 or TRBD2 (6 bases each). This CDR3 region has 14 residues. The ends were cut back, 4 bases at V and 1 base at J, with 11 bases in the middle. Germline V gene lookup returns CDR1 LNHDA and CDR2 SQIVND (reference sequence). The CDR3 DNA follows: TGTGCCAGTAGTAAGAGGGGGGATTCCTACGAGCAGTACTTC. It encodes CASSKRGDSYEQYF.

This chain joins TRBV6-8 and TRBJ2-7; perhaps TRBD2 as D (7 bases). Trimming removed 10 bases at V and 2 bases at J, with 18 bases between. Germline-derived CDR1 and CDR2 are MNHGY and SAAAGT. This CDR3 region has 14 residues. Written as DNA, the CDR3 is TGTGCCATGGGGGAGGGGGGTGTAGCCTACGAGCAGTACTTC. Translated, it gives CAMGEGGVAYEQYF.

This rearrangement joins TRBV19 to TRBJ2-3; D ambiguous. V gave up 1 base and J gave up 2 bases, with 4 bases separating them. CDR1 LNHDA and CDR2 SQIVND come from the germline V gene (reference sequence). The CDR3 totals 13 residues. The CDR3 coding sequence is TGTGCCAGTAGTATAGTGTTCACAGATACGCAGTATTTT. Translated: CASSIVFTDTQYF.

The chain employs TRBV29-1 and TRBJ2-1, with 15 positions matching TRBD2. This CDR3 has 18 residues. V trimming: 2 bases; J trimming: 4 bases; junction bases outside the gene matches: 9. Germline V gene data show CDR1 as SQVTM and CDR2 as ANQGSEA. The CDR3 loop reads CSVEKGLAGGRLYNEQFF. CDR3 bases: TGCAGCGTTGAAAAAGGACTAGCGGGAGGGCGGCTTTACAATGAGCAGTTCTTC.

The CDR3 sequence is CASRNPATSGGAGELFF. CDR3 DNA sequence: TGTGCCAGTAGAAACCCGGCAACTAGCGGGGGAGCCGGGGAGCTGTTTTTT. The chain employs TRBV19 and TRBJ2-2; 11 bases match TRBD2. J was trimmed by 6 bases and V by 6 bases; bases with no gene match: 12. Germline V gives CDR1 LNHDA, CDR2 SQIVND (reference sequence). This CDR3 region has 17 residues.

This rearrangement joins TRBV18 to TRBJ2-1, with a weak D call TRBD1 (6 bases). Deletions cut 6 bases from V and 6 bases from J, with 18 bases between. From germline, CDR1 is KGHSH and CDR2 LQKENI. The CDR3 contains 15 residues. CDR3 sequence (DNA): TGTGCCAGCTCTACCACAGGGCACGAAATCAATGAGCAGTTCTTC. Protein product: CASSTTGHEINEQFF.

This clone was observed a few times. The chain combines TRBV14 with TRBJ2-3; 7 nucleotides match TRBD1. The ends lost 0 bases at V and 1 base at J; junction bases unmatched: 1. Germline V lookup: CDR1 SGHDN, CDR2 FVKESK. The CDR3 extends over 15 amino acids. The CDR3: CASSQDTGGTDTQYF. DNA for the CDR3: TGTGCCAGCAGCCAAGATACAGGGGGCACAGATACGCAGTATTTT.

This clone was recorded once. The chain recombines TRBV18 with TRBJ2-5; 7 bases match TRBD2. Germline trimming cut 6 bases from V and 5 bases from J; bases unmatched to any gene: 9. This CDR3 is 14 amino acids long. The V gene's germline CDR1 is KGHSH and CDR2 LQKENI. The CDR3 protein is CASSPWGGRETQYF. CDR3 nucleotides: TGTGCCAGCTCCCCTTGGGGGGGACGGGAGACCCAGTACTTC.

This clone ranks as medium-sized. V gene TRBV11-3 combines with J gene TRBJ2-6; 7 nucleotides align to TRBD1. Trimming cost V 0 bases and J 4 bases; bases outside gene matches: 15. Germline assignment: CDR1 SGHNT and CDR2 YENEEA. This CDR3 region has 20 residues. CDR3 DNA: TGTGCCAGCAGCTTAGAGTTGGGACAGTGGAAAGCGACGGGGGCCAACGTCCTGACTTTC. This encodes CASSLELGQWKATGANVLTF.

This clone has a handful of counts. The rearrangement uses TRBV10-3 and TRBJ1-5; D is possibly TRBD1 (6 bases). Germline V gives CDR1 ENHRY, CDR2 SYGVKD. Trimming pared 2 bases from V and 10 bases from J, leaving 15 bases between. The CDR3 covers 14 residues. Here the CDR3 DNA reads TGTGCCATCAGTGAGGGGCAGGGGAAGGATCCCCAGCATTTT. Translated: CAISEGQGKDPQHF.

In this sample, this clone is hyperexpanded. The chain uses TRBV29-1 and TRBJ2-1; 9 positions match TRBD2. Germline assignment: CDR1 SQVTM and CDR2 ANQGSEA. Trimming at V came to 6 bases and at J to 2 bases, leaving 5 bases not matched to a gene. The CDR3 is 14 amino acids. The CDR3 region is CSVSGTSTYNEQFF. CDR3 DNA: TGCAGCGTGTCCGGGACTAGCACCTACAATGAGCAGTTCTTC.

There are a few counts of this clone. The chain carries TRBV9 and TRBJ2-4; D is perhaps TRBD1 or TRBD2 (5 bases each). Germline V gene sequence: CDR1 SGDLS, CDR2 YYNGEE. The germline V and J ends were trimmed by 7 bases and 8 bases, with 19 bases remaining between them. CDR3 length: 14 residues. CDR3 residues: CASGEGRVGDIQYF. In DNA form, the CDR3 reads TGTGCCAGCGGCGAGGGACGGGTAGGGGACATTCAGTACTTC.

The rearrangement uses TRBV9 and TRBJ2-7; D ambiguous. V lost 5 bases and J 3 bases, leaving 9 bases between the germline ends. The CDR3 has 12 residues. Germline V gene lookup returns CDR1 SGDLS and CDR2 YYNGEE. The CDR3 nucleotides read TGTGCCAGCAGGGCGATCGGCTACGAGCAGTACTTC. This sequence encodes CASRAIGYEQYF.

The V gene is TRBV7-5, the J gene TRBJ2-6. TRBV7-5 is marked as a pseudogene. The CDR3 has 16 residues. CDR3 amino acids: CASSVNVRSGANVLTF. The DNA for the CDR3 is TGTGCCAGCAGCGTGAACGTTCGCTCTGGGGCCAACGTCCTGACTTTC.

This clone was found a few times. The chain has TRBV6-8 and TRBJ2-7; D is perhaps TRBD1 (6 bases). Germline CDR1 reads MNHGY; CDR2 reads SAAAGT. The CDR3 length is 14 residues. V lost 2 bases, J lost 1 base, and 9 bases lay in between. CDR3 nucleotides: TGTGCCAGCAGTTACCGGGGACATTCCTACGAGCAGTACTTC. Amino acids: CASSYRGHSYEQYF.

The chain has TRBV6-8 and TRBJ2-7, with 7 bases fitting TRBD2. The V gene's germline CDR1 is MNHGY and CDR2 SAAAGT. CDR3 length equals 15 residues. The ends lost 5 bases at V and 2 bases at J; junction bases unmatched: 9. The CDR3 bases are TGTGCCAGCAGTGATGTGGCTAGCGGACCCTACGAGCAGTACTTC. It yields the protein CASSDVASGPYEQYF.

This clone has more than one count but fewer than ten. This sequence joins TRBV18 and TRBJ2-2; the match to TRBD1 covers 10 bases. The CDR3 totals 14 residues. Trimming cost V 4 bases and J 9 bases; bases outside gene matches: 5. Germline V gives CDR1 KGHSH, CDR2 LQKENI. DNA for the CDR3: TGTGCCAGCTCACGAGACAGGGGGCCGAGGGAGCTGTTTTTT. It specifies CASSRDRGPRELFF.

J is TRBJ2-7 and V is TRBV6-7, with D uncertain. TRBV6-7 qualifies as an ORF whose function is uncertain. The CDR3 loop spans 11 amino acids. V gave up 5 bases and J gave up 3 bases, with 5 bases separating them. The CDR3 sequence: CASSGIYEQYF. Here the CDR3 DNA reads TGTGCCAGCAGTGGAATCTACGAGCAGTACTTC.